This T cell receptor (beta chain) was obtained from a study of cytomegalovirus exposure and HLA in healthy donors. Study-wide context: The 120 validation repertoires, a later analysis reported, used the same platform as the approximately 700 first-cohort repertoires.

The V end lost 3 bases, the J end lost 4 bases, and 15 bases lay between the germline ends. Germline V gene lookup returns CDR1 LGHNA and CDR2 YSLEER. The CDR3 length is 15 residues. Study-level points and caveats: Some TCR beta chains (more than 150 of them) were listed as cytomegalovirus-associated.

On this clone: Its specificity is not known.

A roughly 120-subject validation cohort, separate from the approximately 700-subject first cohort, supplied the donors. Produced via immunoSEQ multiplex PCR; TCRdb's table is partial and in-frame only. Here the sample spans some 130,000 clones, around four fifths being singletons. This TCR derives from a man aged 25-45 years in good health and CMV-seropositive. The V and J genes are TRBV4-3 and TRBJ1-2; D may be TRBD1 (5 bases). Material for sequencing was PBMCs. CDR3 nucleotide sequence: TGCGCCAGCAGCCAGCGGCATGGGGACTTCTATGGCTACACCTTC. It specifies CASSQRHGDFYGYTF.